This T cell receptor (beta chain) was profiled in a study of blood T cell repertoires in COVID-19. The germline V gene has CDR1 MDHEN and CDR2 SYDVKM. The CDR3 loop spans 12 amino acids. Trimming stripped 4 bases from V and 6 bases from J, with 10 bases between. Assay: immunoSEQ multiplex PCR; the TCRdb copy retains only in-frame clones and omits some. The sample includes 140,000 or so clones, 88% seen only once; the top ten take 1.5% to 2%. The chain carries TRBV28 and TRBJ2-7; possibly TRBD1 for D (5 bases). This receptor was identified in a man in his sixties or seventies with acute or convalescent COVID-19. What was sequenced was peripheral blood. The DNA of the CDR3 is TGTGCCAGCAGTTCAGGGCCTAGCGAGCAGTACTTC. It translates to CASSSGPSEQYF.